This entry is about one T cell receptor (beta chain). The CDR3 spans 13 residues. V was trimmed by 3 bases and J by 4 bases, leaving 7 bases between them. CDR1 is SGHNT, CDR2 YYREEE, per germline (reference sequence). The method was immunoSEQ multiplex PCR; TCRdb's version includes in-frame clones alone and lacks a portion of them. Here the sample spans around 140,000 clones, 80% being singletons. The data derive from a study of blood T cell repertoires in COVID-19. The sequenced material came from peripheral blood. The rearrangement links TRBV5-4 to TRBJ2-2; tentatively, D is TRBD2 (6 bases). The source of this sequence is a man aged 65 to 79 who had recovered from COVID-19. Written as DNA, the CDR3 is TGTGCCAGCAGCTGGGAGGCCACCGGGGAGCTGTTTTTT. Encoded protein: CASSWEATGELFF.